Below, 24 T cell receptor beta chains from the same sample are listed, as sequenced in a study of shared clonotypes between healthy human individuals. TCRdb's table, derived via immunoSEQ multiplex PCR, lists solely in-frame clones and lacks some. The sample holds about 1 million clones, 65% to 75% seen once. Sequenced material: memory CD4+ T cells sorted from blood. Subset in this sample: CD45RA-negative fraction. The receptors stem from a man aged 18 to 29 in good health.

This chain uses TRBV28 with TRBJ2-3; D is uncertain. Germline loops: CDR1 MDHEN, CDR2 SYDVKM. V dropped 3 bases and J dropped 5 bases, with 6 bases sitting between them. CDR3 length equals 12 residues. Here the CDR3 reads CASSLVLDTQYF. The CDR3 nucleotides are TGTGCCAGCAGTTTGGTCCTAGATACGCAGTATTTT.

The V gene is TRBV5-1, the J gene TRBJ2-1; D is undetermined. Germline V gives CDR1 SGHRS, CDR2 YFSETQ. V lost 2 bases, J lost 7 bases, and 16 bases lay in between. There are 15 residues in the CDR3. CDR3 in DNA: TGCGCCAGCAGCTTAGATTTGTATCGGATGAATGAGCAGTTCTTC. It specifies CASSLDLYRMNEQFF.

This clone has just one count. This rearrangement joins TRBV5-4 to TRBJ1-1; D remains ambiguous. Germline V gene lookup returns CDR1 SGHNT and CDR2 YYREEE (reference sequence). The CDR3 runs 14 residues. V was shortened by 5 bases and J by 0 bases, with 11 bases between the two germline ends. The CDR3 here is CASRPSGLNTEAFF. Here the CDR3 DNA reads TGTGCCAGCAGGCCCTCAGGTTTGAACACTGAAGCTTTCTTT.

The V call is TRBV28, the J call TRBJ2-7, with no clear D. V lost 10 bases and J 1 base, leaving 14 bases between the germline ends. Germline CDR1 MDHEN, CDR2 SYDVKM. This CDR3 has 13 residues. CDR3 in DNA: TGTGCCACCCTAGGCACGTATTCCTACGAGCAGTACTTC. Amino acids: CATLGTYSYEQYF. The full variable domain, its missing parts supplied by reference TRBV28 and TRBJ2-7, is DVKVTQSSRYLVKRTGEKVFLECVQDMDHENMFWYRQDPGLGLRLIYFSYDVKMKEKGDIPEGYSVSREKKERFSLILESASTNQTSMYLCATLGTYSYEQYFGPGTRLTVT.

The chain uses TRBV6-4 and TRBJ2-4; TRBD2 aligns across 12 bases. CDR3 size: 16 residues. The germline gives CDR1 MRHNA, CDR2 SNTAGT. V shed 2 bases, J shed 5 bases, and the junction held 4 bases outside the gene matches. CDR3 nucleotide sequence: TGTGCCAGCAGTGACGGGGCTAGCGGGGGGGAAAACATTCAGTACTTC. It codes for CASSDGASGGENIQYF.

V gene TRBV4-1 combines with J gene TRBJ2-4; 8 bases agree with TRBD1. Looked up from germline, CDR1 is MGHRA and CDR2 is YSYEKL. The ends lost 0 bases at V and 6 bases at J; junction bases unmatched: 7. This CDR3 has 16 amino acids. For the CDR3, the DNA is TGCGCCAGCAGCCAAGATCGGACAGGGATGGGAAACATTCAGTACTTC. Translated, it gives CASSQDRTGMGNIQYF.

The V call is TRBV19, the J call TRBJ2-3; tentatively, D is TRBD1 (6 bases). Trimming removed 7 bases from V and 2 bases from J, with 19 bases in between. Looked up from germline, CDR1 is LNHDA and CDR2 is SQIVND (reference sequence). CDR3 size: 16 residues. DNA for the CDR3: TGTGCCAGTACCACAGGGCCAGGGGTTTTCACAGATACGCAGTATTTT. Translating gives CASTTGPGVFTDTQYF.

Note on this clone: Other DNA variants within this sample encode the same CDR3. This rearrangement joins TRBV5-1 to TRBJ2-7; no firm D call. The CDR3 sequence is 14 residues long. Trimming took 0 bases from V and 1 from J, leaving 8 bases between them. Germline V gene lookup returns CDR1 SGHRS and CDR2 YFSETQ. The DNA of the CDR3 is TGCGCCAGCAGCTTGGCCGGCGGATCCTACGAGCAGTACTTC. This codes for CASSLAGGSYEQYF.

This clone was observed a handful of times. The genes are TRBV6-5 and TRBJ2-7; D may be TRBD1 or TRBD2 (6 bases each). The CDR3 loop spans 14 amino acids. The V end was cut by 6 bases, the J end by 4 bases, with 16 bases between. Germline V gene sequence: CDR1 MNHEY, CDR2 SVGAGI. The CDR3, as DNA: TGTGCCAGCAGGGGTGAGGGGGGCCATTACGAGCAGTACTTC. Translated: CASRGEGGHYEQYF.

This clone was seen repeatedly, ten times or more. The chain recombines TRBV7-2 with TRBJ2-7, with D maybe TRBD1 (5 bases). This CDR3 region has 15 residues. Germline CDR1 and CDR2: SGHTA and FQGNSA. V was trimmed by 0 bases and J by 3 bases, leaving 12 bases between them. The CDR3 DNA sequence: TGTGCCAGCAGCTTAGCTGCGGACATACTCTACGAGCAGTACTTC. This gives the protein CASSLAADILYEQYF.

Remarks on this clone: The same CDR3 arises from other DNA sequences in this sample as well. The chain couples TRBV29-1 to TRBJ2-7; no firm D call. The CDR3 covers 11 residues. V lost 5 bases and J 1 base, leaving 6 bases between the germline ends. Germline V gives CDR1 SQVTM, CDR2 ANQGSEA. The chain's CDR3 is CSVSLSYEQYF. CDR3 bases: TGCAGCGTTTCCCTATCCTACGAGCAGTACTTC.

V is TRBV19 and J is TRBJ1-1, with 9 bases matching TRBD1. The CDR3 length is 15 residues. CDR1 and CDR2 (germline): LNHDA, SQIVND (reference sequence). V lost 5 bases, J lost 1 base, and 5 bases stayed unmatched. Written as DNA, the CDR3 is TGTGCCAGTAGTTTATGGACAGGGGAGAACACTGAAGCTTTCTTT. This codes for CASSLWTGENTEAFF.

In DNA, the CDR3 is TGTGCCAGCAGTCTTTGGAGCAACAATGAGCAGTTCTTC. It encodes CASSLWSNNEQFF. The V call is TRBV14, the J call TRBJ2-1; no definite D call. Germline lookup yields CDR1 SGHDN and CDR2 FVKESK. V dropped 6 bases and J dropped 5 bases, with 11 bases sitting between them. The CDR3 is 13 residues long.

In this sample, this clone turned up once. The chain joins TRBV11-2 to TRBJ2-5; D may be TRBD1 (6 bases). Germline V gene sequence: CDR1 SGHAT, CDR2 FQNNGV. The V and J ends lost 1 base and 4 bases respectively, with 19 bases between them. CDR3 length equals 17 residues. The chain's CDR3 is CASSLVQGRSSGETQYF. The DNA for the CDR3 is TGTGCCAGCAGCTTAGTCCAGGGGCGAAGTTCAGGAGAGACCCAGTACTTC.

The V and J genes are TRBV27 and TRBJ1-5, with no clear D. The V and J ends lost 6 bases and 3 bases respectively, with 12 bases between them. Germline V gene lookup returns CDR1 MNHEY and CDR2 SMNVEV (reference sequence). The CDR3 is 14 amino acids. The CDR3 DNA reads as TGTGCCAGCAGCCGCACCGGGTCCAATCAGCCCCAGCATTTT. This translates into CASSRTGSNQPQHF.

The chain has TRBV7-2 and TRBJ2-7, with D possibly being TRBD1 or TRBD2 (5 bases each). V lost 4 bases and J 9 bases, leaving 13 bases between the germline ends. This CDR3 has 12 residues. CDR1 is SGHTA, CDR2 FQGNSA, per germline. The CDR3 sequence: CASSYPGAAQYF. CDR3 in DNA: TGTGCCAGCAGCTACCCCGGGGCGGCGCAGTACTTC.

As to this clone: The junction shows a germline mismatch at one end, possibly a read error. This CDR3 reads CASSLAGGSLETQYF. CDR3 in DNA: TGTGCCAGCAGTTTAGCGGGAGGGTCCCTGGAGACCCAGTACTTC. V usage is TRBV7-6 and J usage is TRBJ2-5, with 11 nucleotides matching TRBD2. The CDR3 is made up of 15 amino acids. The germline V gene has CDR1 SGHVS and CDR2 FNYEAQ.

The rearrangement joins TRBV6-5 to TRBJ2-1, with 7 bases aligning to TRBD2. From germline, CDR1 is MNHEY and CDR2 SVGAGI. V dropped 5 bases and J dropped 1; count of bases not matched to a gene: 5. CDR3 length equals 15 residues. The CDR3 here is CASSLGLVSYNEQFF. In DNA form, the CDR3 reads TGTGCCAGCAGTCTTGGACTAGTATCCTACAATGAGCAGTTCTTC.

The genes are TRBV9 and TRBJ1-2, with D hard to call. In germline, CDR1 is SGDLS, CDR2 YYNGEE. The CDR3 runs to 12 residues. Trimming pared 3 bases from V and 4 bases from J, leaving 7 bases between. The chain's CDR3 is CASSDPSYGYTF. The CDR3 DNA reads as TGTGCCAGCAGCGACCCCAGCTATGGCTACACCTTC.

This clone was seen a few times. CDR3 DNA sequence: TGTGCCTGGACCCGAGGGCAGGGCCCCTATGGCTACACCTTC. It specifies CAWTRGQGPYGYTF. The V and J genes are TRBV30 and TRBJ1-2; TRBD1 is a possible D gene (5 bases). Looked up from germline, CDR1 is GTSNPN and CDR2 is SVGIG (reference sequence). The length of the CDR3 is 14 residues. The V end was cut by 4 bases, the J end by 4 bases, with 16 bases between.

The V call is TRBV11-2, the J call TRBJ2-5, with D perhaps TRBD1 or TRBD2 (5 bases each). CDR3 size: 13 residues. V was pared by 5 bases and J by 2 bases, with 9 bases between. CDR1 is SGHAT, CDR2 FQNNGV, per germline. This CDR3 is CASSPGAQETQYF. The DNA of the CDR3 is TGTGCCAGCAGCCCCGGGGCACAAGAGACCCAGTACTTC.

The rearrangement links TRBV6-1 to TRBJ2-7; D is unresolved. This CDR3 contains 15 residues. Trimming took off 2 bases at V and 1 base at J, with 12 bases between the two ends. Germline CDR1 and CDR2: MNHNS and SASEGT. CDR3 region: CASSERSMGSYEQYF. The CDR3 nucleotides are TGTGCCAGCAGTGAAAGGAGTATGGGGTCCTACGAGCAGTACTTC.

This clone was seen a few times. The V gene is TRBV28, the J gene TRBJ1-1; D not resolved. There are 14 residues in the CDR3. Germline V gives CDR1 MDHEN, CDR2 SYDVKM. V lost 3 bases and J 7 bases, leaving 15 bases between the germline ends. In nucleotides, the CDR3 is TGTGCCAGCAGTTTGAATTCGGGGAAGGTTGAAGCTTTCTTT. As protein: CASSLNSGKVEAFF.

V is TRBV5-1 and J is TRBJ2-2; 12 bases match TRBD2. V was clipped by 5 bases and J by 6 bases; unmatched bases: 8. CDR1 SGHRS and CDR2 YFSETQ come from the germline V gene. The CDR3 has 16 residues. The CDR3 DNA reads TGCGCCAGCAGACCCGGACTAGCGGGATGGGCCGGGGAGCTGTTTTTT. Encoded protein: CASRPGLAGWAGELFF.